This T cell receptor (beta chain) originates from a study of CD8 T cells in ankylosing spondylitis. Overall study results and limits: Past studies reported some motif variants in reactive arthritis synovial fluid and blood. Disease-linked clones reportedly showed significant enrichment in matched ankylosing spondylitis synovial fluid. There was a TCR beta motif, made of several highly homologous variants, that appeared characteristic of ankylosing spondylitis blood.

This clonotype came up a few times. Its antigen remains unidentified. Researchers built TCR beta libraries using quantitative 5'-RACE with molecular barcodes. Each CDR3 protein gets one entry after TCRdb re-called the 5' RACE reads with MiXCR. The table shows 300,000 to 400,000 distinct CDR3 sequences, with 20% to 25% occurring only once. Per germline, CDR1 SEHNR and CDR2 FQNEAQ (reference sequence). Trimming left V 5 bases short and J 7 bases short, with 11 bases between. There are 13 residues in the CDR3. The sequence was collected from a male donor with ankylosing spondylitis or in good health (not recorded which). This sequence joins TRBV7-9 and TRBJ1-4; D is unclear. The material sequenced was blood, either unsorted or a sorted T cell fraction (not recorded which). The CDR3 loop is CASSPPDSEKLFF. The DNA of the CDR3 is TGTGCCAGCAGCCCCCCCGATAGTGAAAAACTGTTTTTT.